The present T cell receptor beta chain was sequenced within a study of T cells in Graves' hyperthyroidism and ophthalmopathy. Study-level results: The majority of expanded thyroid clonotypes above 0.001 also appeared in blood.

In this sample, this clonotype turned up a few times. Its antigen is as yet unknown. V was trimmed by 10 bases and J by 2 bases, leaving 11 bases between them. CDR3 length: 12 residues. Looked up from germline, CDR1 is SNHLY and CDR2 is FYNNEI. Authors of the study amplified TCR beta CDR3 regions from RNA transcripts. During a first-round RT-PCR of the TCR CDR3, the HTBI primer set was used. TCRdb re-called the multiplex PCR reads through MiXCR, storing one row per CDR3 protein. In the table there are over 200,000 distinct CDR3 sequences, approximately 17% of which are singletons. Source material: blood. The chain links TRBV2 to TRBJ1-2; no firm D call. The TCR originated in a man in his fifties with Graves' hyperthyroidism. CDR3 in DNA: TGTGCCACCCTCGGGGAGAACTATGGCTACACCTTC. It codes for CATLGENYGYTF.